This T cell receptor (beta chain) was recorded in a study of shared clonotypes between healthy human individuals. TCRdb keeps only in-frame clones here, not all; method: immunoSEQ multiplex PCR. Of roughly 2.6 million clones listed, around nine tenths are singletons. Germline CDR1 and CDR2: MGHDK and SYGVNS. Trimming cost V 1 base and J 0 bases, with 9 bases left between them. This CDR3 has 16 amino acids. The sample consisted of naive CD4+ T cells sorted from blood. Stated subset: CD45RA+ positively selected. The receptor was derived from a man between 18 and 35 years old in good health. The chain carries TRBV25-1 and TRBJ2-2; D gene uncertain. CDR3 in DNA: TGTGCCAGCAGTGAATTGGACCCGGCGAACACCGGGGAGCTGTTTTTT. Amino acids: CASSELDPANTGELFF.